One and the same sample provided the 18 T cell receptor beta chains below, sequenced in a study of blood T cell repertoires in COVID-19. Only in-frame clones appear in the TCRdb table, and some are missing; sequencing was by immunoSEQ multiplex PCR. This repertoire shows 270,000 or so clones, 80% to 90% found once; its top ten account for 6.6%. The sequenced material came from PBMCs or T cells enriched from blood (not recorded which). The receptor set was obtained from a woman in her forties or fifties who had been exposed to COVID-19.

V gene TRBV29-1 combines with J gene TRBJ2-7; D perhaps matches TRBD2 (6 bases). This CDR3 comprises 12 residues. Trimming stripped 5 bases from V and 7 bases from J, with 15 bases between. Germline V CDR1 and CDR2: SQVTM, ANQGSEA. This chain's CDR3 is CSVPAPGREQYF. DNA for the CDR3: TGCAGCGTTCCAGCCCCAGGGAGGGAGCAGTACTTC.

This clone was seen many times. The rearrangement uses TRBV6-2 or TRBV6-3 and TRBJ2-5, with 14 bases aligning to TRBD2. The length of the CDR3 is 15 residues. CDR1 and CDR2 (germline): MNHEY, SVGEGT. The V and J ends lost 5 bases and 7 bases, in that order; junction bases with no gene match: 6. The CDR3 spells CASSPGLAGVGTQYF. The DNA for the CDR3 is TGTGCCAGCAGTCCGGGACTAGCGGGGGTTGGGACCCAGTACTTC.

This clone was seen a handful of times. The gene calls are TRBV18 and TRBJ2-5, with TRBD1 matching over 11 bases. Germline V gene lookup returns CDR1 KGHSH and CDR2 LQKENI. V lost 3 bases and J lost 1; bases outside the gene matches: 1. This CDR3 region has 15 residues. CDR3 DNA sequence: TGTGCCAGCTCACCGGGACAGGGGGGCCAAGAGACCCAGTACTTC. Translated: CASSPGQGGQETQYF.

This rearrangement joins TRBV10-3 to TRBJ1-3; the D gene is possibly TRBD1 (6 bases). The germline V gene has CDR1 ENHRY and CDR2 SYGVKD. The length of the CDR3 is 16 residues. Trimming pared 2 bases from V and 4 bases from J, leaving 15 bases between. Here the CDR3 reads CAISEIQGMGGNTIYF. In nucleotides, the CDR3 is TGTGCCATCAGTGAGATCCAGGGGATGGGAGGAAACACCATATATTTT.

This clone has only one observation. The V call is TRBV9, the J call TRBJ1-1, with D unresolved. Germline-derived CDR1 and CDR2 are SGDLS and YYNGEE. The V gene lost 0 bases and the J gene lost 4 bases, with 16 bases spanning the gap. The CDR3 loop spans 16 amino acids. The CDR3 reads CASSVGTDLGSTEAFF. CDR3 nucleotide sequence: TGTGCCAGCAGCGTAGGGACCGACCTTGGGAGCACTGAAGCTTTCTTT.

This chain joins TRBV5-5 and TRBJ1-2, with TRBD1 matching 8 bases. The CDR3 is made up of 15 amino acids. The junction had 7 bases not matched to a gene; V was cut back by 4 bases and J by 2 bases. Germline CDR1 reads SGHKS; CDR2 reads YYEKEE (reference sequence). CDR3 DNA: TGTGCCAGCAGCCTTCCAGGGGGCCTCAACTATGGCTACACCTTC. Protein: CASSLPGGLNYGYTF. Using reference TRBV5-5 and TRBJ1-2 for the parts outside the CDR3, the full variable domain is DAGVTQSPTHLIKTRGQQVTLRCSPISGHKSVSWYQQVLGQGPQFIFQYYEKEERGRGNFPDRFSARQFPNYSSELNVNALLLGDSALYLCASSLPGGLNYGYTFGSGTRLTVV.

This chain links TRBV7-2 with TRBJ1-2; tentative D call: TRBD1 (6 bases). The V end lost 5 bases, the J end lost 4 bases, and 17 bases lay between the germline ends. The CDR3 totals 15 residues. Germline CDR1 SGHTA, CDR2 FQGNSA. The CDR3 here is CASSPWEGVRYGYTF. In nucleotides, the CDR3 is TGTGCCAGCAGCCCCTGGGAGGGGGTTCGCTATGGCTACACCTTC.

CDR3 bases: TGTGCCCTTGGGGGGGATGCCCGCGATGAGCAGTTCTTC. Amino acids: CALGGDARDEQFF. The chain uses TRBV10-3 and TRBJ2-1; 7 bases agree with TRBD2. CDR1 is ENHRY, CDR2 SYGVKD, per germline. V was pared by 11 bases and J by 8 bases, with 12 bases of the junction left unmatched. CDR3 size: 13 residues.

The chain is built from TRBV11-2 and TRBJ2-7; a possible D gene is TRBD1 (6 bases). With 3 bases removed from V and 7 bases from J, the gap between germline ends came to 22 bases. The CDR3 spans 16 residues. The germline CDR1 and CDR2 sequences are SGHAT and FQNNGV. CDR3: CASSFQHLTGTREQYF. In DNA form, the CDR3 reads TGTGCCAGCAGCTTCCAGCACTTAACCGGGACACGTGAGCAGTACTTC.

This chain joins TRBV20-1 and TRBJ1-1; D call uncertain. The CDR3 extends over 11 amino acids. The germline V gene has CDR1 DFQATT and CDR2 SNEGSKA (reference sequence). Trimming shortened V by 3 bases and J by 8 bases, and 10 bases separated the two germline ends. CDR3 in amino acids: CSASRGLEAFF. The CDR3 DNA reads as TGCAGTGCTAGTCGGGGATTAGAAGCTTTCTTT.

To note about this clone: At one boundary the junction diverges from the germline segment, which might be a read error. J is TRBJ2-6 and V is TRBV11-2, with 9 bases lining up with TRBD1. The CDR3 spans 14 residues. Germline loops: CDR1 SGHAT, CDR2 FQNNGV. CDR3 sequence reads: CASSIPQGANVLTF. The CDR3 nucleotides read TGTGCCAGCAGCATCCCACAGGGGGCGAACGTCCTGACTTTC.

The rearrangement links TRBV24-1 to TRBJ2-2; tentative D call: TRBD2 (6 bases). Germline lookup yields CDR1 KGHDR and CDR2 SFDVKD. V lost 2 bases and J lost 0, with 9 bases in between. The CDR3 runs 16 residues. DNA for the CDR3: TGTGCCACCAGTGATTCGGGGACTGCGAACACCGGGGAGCTGTTTTTT. Its protein is CATSDSGTANTGELFF.

V is TRBV15 and J is TRBJ2-5; no definite D call. Germline CDR1 LNHNV, CDR2 YYDKDF (reference sequence). With 0 bases removed from V and 5 bases from J, the gap between germline ends came to 7 bases. The CDR3 sequence is 13 residues long. The CDR3 DNA is TGTGCCACCAGCAGAGATCAGATGGAGACCCAGTACTTC. Protein: CATSRDQMETQYF.

A few counts support this clone. This chain joins TRBV28 and TRBJ1-3; TRBD1 is a possible D gene (6 bases). V lost 7 bases, J lost 4 bases, and 14 bases lay in between. The length of the CDR3 is 14 residues. Germline V gene sequence: CDR1 MDHEN, CDR2 SYDVKM. The CDR3 coding sequence is TGTGCCAGCATCCCCGGGGGGCCAGGAAACACCATATATTTT. Its translation is CASIPGGPGNTIYF.

The J gene is TRBJ2-3, the V gene TRBV10-3; D not certain. Germline CDR1 and CDR2: ENHRY and SYGVKD. The CDR3 is 15 amino acids. V lost 0 bases, J lost 1 base, and 8 bases lay in between. In nucleotides, the CDR3 is TGTGCCATCAGTGAGTCCCCAGGCCGCACAGATACGCAGTATTTT. As protein: CAISESPGRTDTQYF.

This sequence joins TRBV7-9 and TRBJ1-1; D gene ambiguous. V was shortened by 1 base and J by 0 bases, with 12 bases between the two germline ends. The CDR3 contains 16 residues. Germline CDR1 reads SEHNR; CDR2 reads FQNEAQ (reference sequence). CDR3 nucleotides: TGTGCCAGCAGCTTAGTACGGGGTACCCTGAACACTGAAGCTTTCTTT. It codes for CASSLVRGTLNTEAFF.

This clone was seen a single time. V usage is TRBV27 and J usage is TRBJ2-1; D unclear. Germline V gene lookup returns CDR1 MNHEY and CDR2 SMNVEV (reference sequence). CDR3 size: 14 residues. The V gene lost 0 bases and the J gene lost 8 bases, with 11 bases spanning the gap. The CDR3 coding sequence is TGTGCCAGCAGTTTATCGAAGTCACTCGATGAGCAGTTCTTC. Translation gives CASSLSKSLDEQFF.

The chain carries TRBV19 and TRBJ1-1; D ambiguous. The CDR3 has 11 residues. V was pared by 3 bases and J by 9 bases, with 8 bases between. Per germline, CDR1 LNHDA and CDR2 SQIVND (reference sequence). The CDR3 bases are TGTGCCAGTAGTATCCAGTACAAAGCTTTCTTT. Translated: CASSIQYKAFF.